This T cell receptor beta chain was captured by sequencing in a study of T-cell reconstitution after alpha-beta-depleted transplantation in children. The study's findings and limits: About two months after transplant, alpha-beta T cells reportedly came from several hundred expanded graft clones. Where some patients showed high TCRbeta diversity at day 60, it came from recipient T cells and thymic progenitors that had survived. T-cell numbers and diversity one year post-transplant derived largely from freshly generated T cells.

This clonotype was seen more than once but under ten times. Its antigen remains unknown. Trimming pared 2 bases from V and 3 bases from J, leaving 11 bases between. The CDR3 contains 14 residues. CDR1 and CDR2 (germline): SEHNR, FQNEAQ (reference sequence). Unique molecular identifiers were incorporated into the prepared TCRbeta library. Via MiXCR, TCRdb re-called the PCR reads, giving one row per CDR3 protein. This sample has fewer than 700,000 distinct CDR3 sequences; 13% occur once, and the top ten carry over 2%. The chain recombines TRBV7-9 with TRBJ2-7; D is uncertain. This TCR derives from a male patient between 5 and 17 years old who had a stem cell transplant for acute myeloid leukemia, so the T cells may come from the graft donor. The material was PBMCs, mostly from graft donor cells, obtained 360 days after TCRalphabeta/CD19-depleted stem cell transplant. The CDR3 DNA follows: TGTGCCAGCAGCTTAAGATCTAGTGACTACGAGCAGTACTTC. It specifies CASSLRSSDYEQYF.